The rows below give T cell receptor beta chains drawn from one sample of a study of blood T cell repertoires in COVID-19. Assay: immunoSEQ multiplex PCR; the TCRdb copy retains only in-frame clones and omits some. Among under 45,000 clones listed, approximately 79% were seen once. The sample consisted of peripheral blood. These receptors originate from a human donor in a cohort sampled during active COVID-19. Both conserved end residues are part of each CDR3. A D gene is named only where the DNA matches it firmly. Part of the rows lack a size; the others show once, few, many or a class for expanded clones.

V gene	D gene	clone size	J gene	CDR3 protein	CDR3 DNA
TRBV7-9	TRBD1	.	TRBJ1-1	CASSLALRTGDTEAFF	TGTGCCAGCAGCTTAGCGCTTAGGACAGGGGACACTGAAGCTTTCTTT
TRBV2	.	.	TRBJ2-1	CASSRRESYNEQFF	TGTGCCAGCAGCAGACGGGAGTCCTACAATGAGCAGTTCTTC
TRBV6-2/TRBV6-3	.	.	TRBJ2-7	CASSYNSGGREQYF	TGTGCCAGCAGTTACAATTCAGGGGGGAGAGAGCAGTACTTC
TRBV9	TRBD2	once	TRBJ2-5	CASSARGGREETQYF	TGTGCCAGCAGCGCTCGGGGGGGCCGGGAAGAGACCCAGTACTTC
TRBV4-2	TRBD1	.	TRBJ1-1	CASSQGLDRGRNTEAFF	TGTGCCAGCAGCCAAGGTTTGGACAGGGGCCGGAACACTGAAGCTTTCTTT
TRBV9	.	.	TRBJ2-7	CASSVDGQLYEQYF	TGTGCCAGCAGCGTAGACGGACAGCTCTACGAGCAGTACTTC
TRBV18	.	.	TRBJ2-1	CASSPLAVSYNEQFF	TGTGCCAGCTCACCACTAGCGGTGTCCTACAATGAGCAGTTCTTC
TRBV6-6	.	.	TRBJ1-3	CASSYGGGENTIYF	TGTGCCAGCAGTTACGGGGGGGGAGAAAACACCATATATTTT
TRBV5-1	TRBD1	.	TRBJ1-2	CASSYRQGNYGYTF	TGCGCCAGCAGCTACCGACAGGGAAACTATGGCTACACCTTC
TRBV7-2	.	.	TRBJ2-1	CASSLDPGHASGNEQFF	TGTGCCAGCAGCCTTGATCCGGGACATGCTTCTGGGAATGAGCAGTTCTTC
TRBV2	.	.	TRBJ1-4	CASSERGGVFEKLFF	TGTGCCAGCAGTGAAAGGGGGGGCGTGTTCGAAAAACTGTTTTTT
TRBV5-1	TRBD2	.	TRBJ2-3	CASSLASSGVGDTQYF	TGCGCCAGCAGCTTGGCCTCTAGCGGGGTTGGAGATACGCAGTATTTT
TRBV27	TRBD1	few	TRBJ1-1	CASNQQGMNTEAFF	TGTGCCAGCAATCAACAGGGGATGAACACTGAAGCTTTCTTT
TRBV3-1/TRBV3-2	TRBD1	.	TRBJ2-5	CASRTGSGETQYF	TGTGCCAGCAGGACAGGGAGTGGGGAGACCCAGTACTTC
TRBV5-8	TRBD1	.	TRBJ1-2	CASTRGSYGYTF	TGTGCCAGCACCAGGGGGTCCTATGGCTACACCTTC
TRBV7-7	TRBD2	.	TRBJ2-1	CASSPGGAGGVGEQFF	TGTGCCAGCAGCCCCGGTGGAGCGGGGGGGGTCGGTGAGCAGTTCTTC
TRBV3-1/TRBV3-2	.	.	TRBJ1-1	CASSQEVRGNTEAFF	TGTGCCAGCAGCCAAGAGGTCAGGGGTAACACTGAAGCTTTCTTT
TRBV7-9	.	.	TRBJ1-1	CASSFWQGNTEAFF	TGTGCCAGCAGCTTTTGGCAGGGAAACACTGAAGCTTTCTTT
TRBV5-8	TRBD1	.	TRBJ2-3	CASSLAGTGATDTQYF	TGTGCCAGCAGCTTGGCCGGGACAGGGGCCACAGATACGCAGTATTTT
TRBV6-6	TRBD1	.	TRBJ1-6	CASSRDRANSPLHF	TGTGCCAGCAGCCGGGACAGGGCAAATTCACCCCTCCACTTT
TRBV7-3	.	.	TRBJ1-1	CASSSLRQRARGTFF	TGTGCCAGCAGCTCCCTCCGACAGAGGGCGCGCGGGACTTTCTTT
TRBV6-2/TRBV6-3	TRBD2	few	TRBJ2-1	CASSYSFRVTSATYNEQFF	TGTGCCAGCAGTTACAGCTTCAGGGTGACTAGCGCTACCTACAATGAGCAGTTCTTC
TRBV9	.	.	TRBJ1-2	CASSVDSNYGYTF	TGTGCCAGCAGCGTAGACAGCAACTATGGCTACACCTTC
TRBV10-3	TRBD2	.	TRBJ2-1	CAISEWGGNEQFF	TGTGCCATCAGTGAGTGGGGGGGCAATGAGCAGTTCTTC
TRBV27	.	.	TRBJ1-3	CASSLGSGGNTIYF	TGTGCCAGCAGTTTAGGCTCAGGTGGAAACACCATATATTTT
TRBV11-2	TRBD2	.	TRBJ2-1	CASSPGLAGYNEQFF	TGTGCCAGCAGCCCAGGACTAGCGGGGTACAATGAGCAGTTCTTC
TRBV18	.	.	TRBJ2-5	CASSPPGGATQYF	TGTGCCAGCTCACCTCCAGGCGGGGCGACCCAGTACTTC